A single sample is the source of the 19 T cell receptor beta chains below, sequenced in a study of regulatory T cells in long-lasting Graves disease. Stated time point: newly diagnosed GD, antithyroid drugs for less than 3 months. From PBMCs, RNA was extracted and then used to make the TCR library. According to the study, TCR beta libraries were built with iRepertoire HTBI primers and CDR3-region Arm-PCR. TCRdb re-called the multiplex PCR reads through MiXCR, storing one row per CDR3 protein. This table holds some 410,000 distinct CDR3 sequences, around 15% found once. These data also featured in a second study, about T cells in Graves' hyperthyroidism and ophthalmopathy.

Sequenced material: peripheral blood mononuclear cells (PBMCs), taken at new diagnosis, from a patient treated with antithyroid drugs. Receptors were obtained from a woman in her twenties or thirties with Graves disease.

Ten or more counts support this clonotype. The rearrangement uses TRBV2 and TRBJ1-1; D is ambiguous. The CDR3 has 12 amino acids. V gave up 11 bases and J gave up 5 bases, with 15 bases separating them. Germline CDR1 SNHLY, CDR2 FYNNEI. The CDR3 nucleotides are TGTGCCGCGGGGATACGGGGAACTGAAGCTTTCTTT. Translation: CAAGIRGTEAFF.

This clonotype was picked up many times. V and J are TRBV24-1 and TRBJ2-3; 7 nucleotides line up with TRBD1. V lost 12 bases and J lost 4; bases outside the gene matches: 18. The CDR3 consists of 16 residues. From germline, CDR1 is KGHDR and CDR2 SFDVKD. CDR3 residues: CAPLLRQGISADTQYF. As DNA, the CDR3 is TGTGCCCCCTTACTCCGACAGGGAATCTCCGCAGATACGCAGTATTTT.

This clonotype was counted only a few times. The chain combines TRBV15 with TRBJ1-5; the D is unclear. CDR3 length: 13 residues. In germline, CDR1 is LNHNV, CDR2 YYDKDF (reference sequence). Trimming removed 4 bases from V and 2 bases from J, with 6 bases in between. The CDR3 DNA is TGTGCCACCAGCATTGGGCGCAATCAGCCCCAGCATTTT. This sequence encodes CATSIGRNQPQHF.

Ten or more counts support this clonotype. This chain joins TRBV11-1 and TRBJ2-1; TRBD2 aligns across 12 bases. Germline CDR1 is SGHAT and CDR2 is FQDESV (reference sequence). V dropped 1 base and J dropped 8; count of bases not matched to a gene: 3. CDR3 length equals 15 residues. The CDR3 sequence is CASSLGLAGAYEQFF. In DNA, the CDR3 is TGTGCCAGCAGCTTAGGACTAGCGGGAGCTTATGAGCAGTTCTTC.

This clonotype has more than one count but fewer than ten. CDR3 coding DNA: TGTGCCAGCAGTCCCCTACATGGTCAAGGCACCTCGAACACCGGGGAGCTGTTTTTT. It codes for CASSPLHGQGTSNTGELFF. V is TRBV12-3 or TRBV12-4 and J is TRBJ2-2; D remains ambiguous. The ends were cut back, 5 bases at V and 0 bases at J, with 22 bases in the middle. CDR3 length: 19 residues.

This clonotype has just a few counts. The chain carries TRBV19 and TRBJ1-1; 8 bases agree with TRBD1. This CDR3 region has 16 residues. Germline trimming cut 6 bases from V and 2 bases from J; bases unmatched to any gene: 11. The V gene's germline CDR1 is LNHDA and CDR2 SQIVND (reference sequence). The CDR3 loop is CASSRGAGGINTEAFF. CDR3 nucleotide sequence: TGTGCCAGTAGCCGGGGAGCAGGGGGCATAAACACTGAAGCTTTCTTT.

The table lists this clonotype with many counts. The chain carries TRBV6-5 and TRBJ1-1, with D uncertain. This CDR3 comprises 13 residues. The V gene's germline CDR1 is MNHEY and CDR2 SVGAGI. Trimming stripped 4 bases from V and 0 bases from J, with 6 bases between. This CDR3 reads CASSSRLNTEAFF. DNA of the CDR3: TGTGCCAGCAGTTCCCGATTGAACACTGAAGCTTTCTTT.

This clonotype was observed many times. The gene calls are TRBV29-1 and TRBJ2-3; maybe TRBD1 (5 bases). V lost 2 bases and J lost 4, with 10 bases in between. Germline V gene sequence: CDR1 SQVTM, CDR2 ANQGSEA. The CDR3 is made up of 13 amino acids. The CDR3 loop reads CSVEWQGADTQYF. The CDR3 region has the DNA TGCAGCGTTGAATGGCAGGGTGCAGATACGCAGTATTTT.

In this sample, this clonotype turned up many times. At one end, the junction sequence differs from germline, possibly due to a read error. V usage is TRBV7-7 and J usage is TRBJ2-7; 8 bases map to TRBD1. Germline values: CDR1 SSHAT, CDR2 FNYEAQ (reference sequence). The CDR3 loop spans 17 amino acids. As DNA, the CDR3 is TGTGCTAGCAGCCACATCATTGACAGGGGTTATGCCTACGAGCAGTACTTC. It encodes CASSHIIDRGYAYEQYF.

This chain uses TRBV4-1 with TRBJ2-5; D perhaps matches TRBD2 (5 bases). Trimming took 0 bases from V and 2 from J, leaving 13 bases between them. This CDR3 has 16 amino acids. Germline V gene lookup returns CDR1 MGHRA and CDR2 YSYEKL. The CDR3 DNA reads TGCGCCAGCAGCCAAGATTCGGGAAGGTATCAAGAGACCCAGTACTTC. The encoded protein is CASSQDSGRYQETQYF.

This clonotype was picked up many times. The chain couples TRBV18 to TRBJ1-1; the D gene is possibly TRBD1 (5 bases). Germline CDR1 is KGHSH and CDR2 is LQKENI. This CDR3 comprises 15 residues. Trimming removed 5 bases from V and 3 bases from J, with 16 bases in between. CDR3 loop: CASSDSLLEYTEAFF. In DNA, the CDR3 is TGTGCCAGCTCAGACAGCCTTTTGGAGTACACTGAAGCTTTCTTT.

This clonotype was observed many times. CDR3 coding DNA: TGTGCCAGCAGTCCCGGGGCTAGCGTTGAAGACGAGCAGTACTTC. This gives the protein CASSPGASVEDEQYF. The J gene is TRBJ2-7, the V gene TRBV28; D may be TRBD2 (6 bases). Germline CDR1 MDHEN, CDR2 SYDVKM. V gave up 5 bases and J gave up 5 bases, with 19 bases separating them. The CDR3 length is 15 residues. Variable domain in full (rest from reference TRBV28 and TRBJ2-7): DVKVTQSSRYLVKRTGEKVFLECVQDMDHENMFWYRQDPGLGLRLIYFSYDVKMKEKGDIPEGYSVSREKKERFSLILESASTNQTSMYLCASSPGASVEDEQYFGPGTRLTVT.

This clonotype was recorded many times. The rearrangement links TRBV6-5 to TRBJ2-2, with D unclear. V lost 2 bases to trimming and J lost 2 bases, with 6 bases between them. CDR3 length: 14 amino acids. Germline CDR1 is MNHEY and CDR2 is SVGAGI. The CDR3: CASSYLPNTGELFF. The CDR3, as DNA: TGTGCCAGCAGTTACCTACCCAACACCGGGGAGCTGTTTTTT.

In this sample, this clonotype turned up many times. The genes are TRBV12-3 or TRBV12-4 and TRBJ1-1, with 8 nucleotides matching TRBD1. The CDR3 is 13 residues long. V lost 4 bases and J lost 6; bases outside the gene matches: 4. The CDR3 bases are TGTGCCAGCAGTTGGGAGACAGGGGCTGAAGCTTTCTTT. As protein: CASSWETGAEAFF.

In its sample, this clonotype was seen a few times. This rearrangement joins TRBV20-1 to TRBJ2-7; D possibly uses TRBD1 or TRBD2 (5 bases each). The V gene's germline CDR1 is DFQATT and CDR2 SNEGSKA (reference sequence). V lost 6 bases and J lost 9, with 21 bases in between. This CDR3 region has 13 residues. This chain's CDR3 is CSARGRSVRGQYF. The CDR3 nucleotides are TGCAGTGCAAGGGGACGGTCGGTAAGAGGGCAGTACTTC.

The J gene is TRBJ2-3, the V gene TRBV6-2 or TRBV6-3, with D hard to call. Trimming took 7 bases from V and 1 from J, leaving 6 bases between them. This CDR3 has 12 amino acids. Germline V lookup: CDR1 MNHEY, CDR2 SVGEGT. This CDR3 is CASIGGTDTQYF. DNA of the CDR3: TGTGCCAGCATAGGTGGCACAGATACGCAGTATTTT.

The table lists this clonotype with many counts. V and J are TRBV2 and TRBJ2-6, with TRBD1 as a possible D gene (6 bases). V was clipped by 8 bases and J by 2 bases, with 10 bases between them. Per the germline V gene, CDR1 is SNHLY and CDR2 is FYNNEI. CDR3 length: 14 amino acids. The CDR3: CASQGDTGANVLTF. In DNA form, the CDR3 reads TGTGCCAGCCAAGGGGACACTGGGGCCAACGTCCTGACTTTC.

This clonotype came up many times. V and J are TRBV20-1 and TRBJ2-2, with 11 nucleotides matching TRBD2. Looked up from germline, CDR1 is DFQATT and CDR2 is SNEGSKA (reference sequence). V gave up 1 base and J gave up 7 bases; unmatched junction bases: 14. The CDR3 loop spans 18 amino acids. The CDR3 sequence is CSARGVGLGLAGHGELFF. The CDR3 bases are TGCAGTGCTAGAGGAGTGGGTCTTGGACTAGCGGGCCACGGGGAGCTGTTTTTT.

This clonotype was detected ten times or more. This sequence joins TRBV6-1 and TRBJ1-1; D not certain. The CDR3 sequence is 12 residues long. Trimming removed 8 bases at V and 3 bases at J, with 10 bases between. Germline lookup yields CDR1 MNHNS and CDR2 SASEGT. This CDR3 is CASGPSDTEAFF. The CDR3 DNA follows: TGTGCCAGCGGCCCAAGTGACACTGAAGCTTTCTTT.